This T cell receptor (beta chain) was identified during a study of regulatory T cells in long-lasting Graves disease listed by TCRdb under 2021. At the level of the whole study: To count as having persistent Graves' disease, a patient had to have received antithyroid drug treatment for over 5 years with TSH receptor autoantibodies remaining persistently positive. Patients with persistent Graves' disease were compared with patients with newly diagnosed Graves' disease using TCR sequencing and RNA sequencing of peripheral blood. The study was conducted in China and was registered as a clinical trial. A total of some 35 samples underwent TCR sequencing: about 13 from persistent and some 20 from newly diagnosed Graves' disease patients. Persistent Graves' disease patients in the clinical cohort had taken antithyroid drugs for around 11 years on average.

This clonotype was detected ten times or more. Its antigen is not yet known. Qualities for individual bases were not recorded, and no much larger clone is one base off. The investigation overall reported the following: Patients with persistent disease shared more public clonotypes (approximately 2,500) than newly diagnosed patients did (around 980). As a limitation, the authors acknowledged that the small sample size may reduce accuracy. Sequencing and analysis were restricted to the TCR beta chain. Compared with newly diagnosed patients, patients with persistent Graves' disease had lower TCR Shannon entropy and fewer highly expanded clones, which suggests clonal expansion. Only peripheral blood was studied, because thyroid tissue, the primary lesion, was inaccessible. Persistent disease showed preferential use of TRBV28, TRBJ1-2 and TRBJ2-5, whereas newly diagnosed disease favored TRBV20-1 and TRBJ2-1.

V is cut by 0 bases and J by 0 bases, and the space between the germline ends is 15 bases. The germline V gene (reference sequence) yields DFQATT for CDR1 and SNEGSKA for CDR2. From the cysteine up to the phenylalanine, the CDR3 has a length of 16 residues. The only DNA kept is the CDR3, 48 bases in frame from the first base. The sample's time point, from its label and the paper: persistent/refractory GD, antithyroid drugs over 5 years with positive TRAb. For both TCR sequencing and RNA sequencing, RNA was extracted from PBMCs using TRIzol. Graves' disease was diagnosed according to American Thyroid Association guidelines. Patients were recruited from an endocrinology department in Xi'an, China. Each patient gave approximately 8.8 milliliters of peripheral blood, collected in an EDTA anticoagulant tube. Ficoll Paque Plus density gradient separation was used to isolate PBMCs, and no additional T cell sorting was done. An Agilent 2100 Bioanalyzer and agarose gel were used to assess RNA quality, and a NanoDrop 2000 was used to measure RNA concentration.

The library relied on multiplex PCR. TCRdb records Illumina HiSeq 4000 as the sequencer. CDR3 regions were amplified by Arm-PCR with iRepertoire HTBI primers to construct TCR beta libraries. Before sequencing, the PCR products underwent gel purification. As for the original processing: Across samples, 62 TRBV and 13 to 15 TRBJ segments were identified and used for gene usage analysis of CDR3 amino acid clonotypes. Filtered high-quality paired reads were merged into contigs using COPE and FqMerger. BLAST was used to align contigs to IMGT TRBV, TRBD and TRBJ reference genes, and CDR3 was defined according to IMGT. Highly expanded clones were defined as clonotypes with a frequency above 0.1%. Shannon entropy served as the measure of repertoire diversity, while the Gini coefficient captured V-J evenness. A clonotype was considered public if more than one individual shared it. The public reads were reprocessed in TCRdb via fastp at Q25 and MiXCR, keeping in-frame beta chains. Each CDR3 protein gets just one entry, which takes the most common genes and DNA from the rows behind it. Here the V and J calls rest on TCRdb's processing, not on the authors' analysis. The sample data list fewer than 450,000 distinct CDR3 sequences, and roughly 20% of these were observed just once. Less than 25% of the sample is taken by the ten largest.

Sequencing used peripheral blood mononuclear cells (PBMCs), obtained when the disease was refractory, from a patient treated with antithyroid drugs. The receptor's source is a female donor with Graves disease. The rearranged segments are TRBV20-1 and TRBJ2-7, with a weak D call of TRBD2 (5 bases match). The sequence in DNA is TGCAGTGCTAGAGATTTCCTAGCTTCTAGCTCCTACGAGCAGTACTTC. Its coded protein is CSARDFLASSSYEQYF.